The 17 T cell receptor beta chains below all came from one sample that was sequenced in a study of cytomegalovirus exposure and HLA in healthy donors. PCR amplification relied on 60 Vbeta primers (plus 13 Jbeta primers). Libraries were prepared by immunoSEQ multiplex PCR; TCRdb keeps only in-frame clonotypes and omits some of them. Recorded for this sample: about 140,000 clones. The sample comprised PBMCs. These receptors were obtained from a woman aged 18-29 years in good health and CMV-seronegative.

The chain links TRBV4-1 to TRBJ1-1; no definite D call. In germline, CDR1 is MGHRA, CDR2 YSYEKL. V lost 4 bases and J lost 5, with 17 bases in between. The CDR3 is 15 amino acids. The CDR3 is CASSPGSFLGTEAFF. In DNA, the CDR3 is TGCGCCAGCAGCCCGGGGTCTTTTTTGGGGACTGAAGCTTTCTTT.

The CDR3, as DNA: TGTGCCAGCAGCTTCTCAGGGGCCTACTATGGCTACACCTTC. Its translation: CASSFSGAYYGYTF. This chain uses TRBV11-2 with TRBJ1-2; maybe TRBD1 (6 bases). CDR1 and CDR2 from the germline V gene are SGHAT and FQNNGV. V shed 3 bases and J shed 3 bases, with 11 bases lying between them. CDR3 length equals 14 residues.

This sequence joins TRBV5-6 and TRBJ2-3; possibly TRBD1 for D (6 bases). Per germline, CDR1 SGHDT and CDR2 YYEEEE. The CDR3 sequence is 17 residues long. V lost 0 bases, J lost 3 bases, and 17 bases lay in between. The CDR3 nucleotides are TGTGCCAGCAGCTTGGCCAACGGCAGGGGTTGGACAGATACGCAGTATTTT. Translation: CASSLANGRGWTDTQYF.

The rearrangement links TRBV12-5 to TRBJ1-1; TRBD1 matches 9 bases. The CDR3 consists of 21 residues. The junction had 25 bases not matched to a gene; V was cut back by 3 bases and J by 5 bases. Germline V lookup: CDR1 LGHNT, CDR2 FRNRAP. This chain's CDR3 is CASGFKFGERDREIMGTEAFF. For the CDR3, the DNA is TGTGCTAGTGGTTTCAAGTTCGGAGAGAGGGACAGGGAGATTATGGGGACTGAAGCTTTCTTT.

This rearrangement joins TRBV2 to TRBJ1-3, with D possibly being TRBD1 (6 bases). The length of the CDR3 is 14 residues. V was trimmed by 6 bases and J by 0 bases, leaving 9 bases between them. Looked up from germline, CDR1 is SNHLY and CDR2 is FYNNEI. The CDR3 sequence: CASSRDTSGNTIYF. CDR3 coding DNA: TGTGCCAGCAGCCGGGACACCTCTGGAAACACCATATATTTT.

The chain employs TRBV11-2 and TRBJ2-1, with D perhaps matching TRBD2 (6 bases). Deletions cut 0 bases from V and 15 bases from J, with 15 bases between. Germline CDR1 is SGHAT and CDR2 is FQNNGV. This CDR3 region has 13 residues. The CDR3 sequence: CASSLDGGLPGFF. The CDR3 coding sequence is TGTGCCAGCAGCTTAGACGGGGGACTCCCCGGGTTCTTC.

This rearrangement joins TRBV13 to TRBJ2-3, with TRBD2 identical over 10 bases. Germline V gene data show CDR1 as PRHDT and CDR2 as FYEKMQ (reference sequence). The CDR3 sequence is 17 residues long. Germline trimming cut 1 base from V and 3 bases from J; bases unmatched to any gene: 7. The CDR3 nucleotides are TGTGCCAGCAGCTTAGTGCCTAGCGGGAGAGAAACAGATACGCAGTATTTT. It translates to CASSLVPSGRETDTQYF.

The gene calls are TRBV27 and TRBJ2-1; 8 bases agree with TRBD2. The CDR3 runs 17 residues. With V trimmed by 3 bases and J by 7 bases, 14 bases remained unmatched. Germline V lookup: CDR1 MNHEY, CDR2 SMNVEV (reference sequence). The CDR3: CASSFNSESSGWNEQFF. In DNA form, the CDR3 reads TGTGCCAGCAGTTTTAATAGCGAGTCTAGCGGGTGGAATGAGCAGTTCTTC.

The CDR3 coding sequence is TGTGCCAGCAGCTTAGGGGGCGGAGCGGGACCCGGGGAGACCCAGTACTTC. Its protein is CASSLGGGAGPGETQYF. The chain has TRBV7-9 and TRBJ2-5; 7 bases fit TRBD2. J was trimmed by 5 bases and V by 1 base; bases with no gene match: 13. CDR1 SEHNR and CDR2 FQNEAQ come from the germline V gene (reference sequence). This CDR3 contains 17 residues. Full variable domain (rest looked up from reference TRBV7-9 and TRBJ2-5): DTGVSQNPRHKITKRGQNVTFRCDPISEHNRLYWYRQTLGQGPEFLTYFQNEAQLEKSRLLSDRFSAERPKGSFSTLEIQRTEQGDSAMYLCASSLGGGAGPGETQYFGPGTRLLVL.

The chain has TRBV7-6 and TRBJ2-3, with TRBD1 matching over 7 bases. The CDR3 extends over 15 amino acids. Germline V gene lookup returns CDR1 SGHVS and CDR2 FNYEAQ. The junction had 11 bases not matched to a gene; V was cut back by 6 bases and J by 5 bases. The CDR3 spells CASRPRAGGGDTQYF. The DNA for the CDR3 is TGTGCCAGCAGACCCCGGGCAGGGGGTGGAGATACGCAGTATTTT.

The genes are TRBV7-6 and TRBJ2-3, with 9 nucleotides matching TRBD1. The germline V gene encodes CDR1 SGHVS and CDR2 FNYEAQ. The V gene end was trimmed by 0 bases and the J gene end by 2 bases; junction bases not matched to a gene: 6. This CDR3 has 17 amino acids. The CDR3 DNA reads as TGTGCCAGCAGCTTAGCTCTGACAGGGGGGGACACAGATACGCAGTATTTT. It codes for CASSLALTGGDTDTQYF.

CDR3 protein: CASSRTGTTSYEQYF. In nucleotides, the CDR3 is TGCGCCAGCAGCCGAACCGGGACAACTTCCTACGAGCAGTACTTC. The chain combines TRBV5-1 with TRBJ2-7; TRBD1 might be the D (6 bases). Trimming left V 4 bases short and J 1 base short, with 15 bases between. Germline CDR1 and CDR2: SGHRS and YFSETQ. This CDR3 comprises 15 residues.

The rearrangement joins TRBV5-4 to TRBJ2-2, with D uncertain. Trimming took off 4 bases at V and 1 base at J, with 5 bases between the two ends. Per the germline V gene, CDR1 is SGHNT and CDR2 is YYREEE (reference sequence). The CDR3 runs 13 residues. The CDR3 DNA is TGTGCCAGCAGCATACAGAACACCGGGGAGCTGTTTTTT. Translating gives CASSIQNTGELFF.

This rearrangement joins TRBV7-8 to TRBJ1-2; 9 positions agree with TRBD1. Trimming removed 3 bases from V and 3 bases from J; junction bases left unmatched: 8. CDR3 length equals 16 residues. CDR1 is SGHVS and CDR2 is FQNEAQ in the germline V gene. The CDR3 here is CASSLGRDREHYGYTF. The CDR3 DNA reads as TGTGCCAGCAGCTTGGGCCGGGACAGGGAGCACTATGGCTACACCTTC.

The DNA for the CDR3 is TGTGCCAGCAGCCGGGAGGTCAGTGTTGTCAATGAGCAGTTCTTC. It specifies CASSREVSVVNEQFF. The chain has TRBV7-9 and TRBJ2-1; 7 bases fit TRBD2. Germline assignment: CDR1 SEHNR and CDR2 FQNEAQ (reference sequence). The CDR3 covers 15 residues. The ends lost 5 bases at V and 6 bases at J; junction bases unmatched: 10.

The chain couples TRBV6-5 to TRBJ1-1, with D unresolved. The germline V gene encodes CDR1 MNHEY and CDR2 SVGAGI. The CDR3 totals 15 residues. V was pared by 5 bases and J by 4 bases, with 17 bases between. As DNA, the CDR3 is TGTGCCAGCAGTCCCCCCAAACGGTCATTCACTGAAGCTTTCTTT. Translated, it gives CASSPPKRSFTEAFF.

V gene TRBV11-3 combines with J gene TRBJ2-1; tentatively, D is TRBD2 (6 bases). The CDR3 is 15 residues long. V was clipped by 0 bases and J by 5 bases, with 11 bases between them. Germline-derived CDR1 and CDR2 are SGHNT and YENEEA. CDR3 in amino acids: CASSLEASANNEQFF. The CDR3 bases are TGTGCCAGCAGCTTAGAGGCTAGCGCGAACAATGAGCAGTTCTTC.